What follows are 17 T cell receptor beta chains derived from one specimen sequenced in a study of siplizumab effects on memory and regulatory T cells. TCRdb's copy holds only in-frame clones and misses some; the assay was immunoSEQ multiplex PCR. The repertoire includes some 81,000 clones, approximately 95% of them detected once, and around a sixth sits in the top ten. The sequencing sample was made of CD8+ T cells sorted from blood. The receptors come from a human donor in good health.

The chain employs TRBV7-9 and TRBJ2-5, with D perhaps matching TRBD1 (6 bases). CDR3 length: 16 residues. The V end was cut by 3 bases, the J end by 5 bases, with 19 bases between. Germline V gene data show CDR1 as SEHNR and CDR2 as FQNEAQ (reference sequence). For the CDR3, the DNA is TGTGCCAGCAGCTTCCCCCTTACAGGGAAGGGGGAGACCCAGTACTTC. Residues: CASSFPLTGKGETQYF. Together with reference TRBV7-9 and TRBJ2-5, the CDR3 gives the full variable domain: DTGVSQNPRHKITKRGQNVTFRCDPISEHNRLYWYRQTLGQGPEFLTYFQNEAQLEKSRLLSDRFSAERPKGSFSTLEIQRTEQGDSAMYLCASSFPLTGKGETQYFGPGTRLLVL.

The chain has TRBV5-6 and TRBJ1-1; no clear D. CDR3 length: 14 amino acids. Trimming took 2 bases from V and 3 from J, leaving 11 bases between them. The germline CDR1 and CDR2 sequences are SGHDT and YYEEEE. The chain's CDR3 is CASSLGPRDTEAFF. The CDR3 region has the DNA TGTGCCAGCAGCTTAGGACCTCGGGACACTGAAGCTTTCTTT.

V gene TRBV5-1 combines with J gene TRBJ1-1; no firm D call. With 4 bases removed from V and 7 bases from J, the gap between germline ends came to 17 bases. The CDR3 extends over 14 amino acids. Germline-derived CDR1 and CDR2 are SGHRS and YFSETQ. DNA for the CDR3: TGCGCCAGCAGCCGCACGGGAGGTGAGTATGAAGCTTTCTTT. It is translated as CASSRTGGEYEAFF.

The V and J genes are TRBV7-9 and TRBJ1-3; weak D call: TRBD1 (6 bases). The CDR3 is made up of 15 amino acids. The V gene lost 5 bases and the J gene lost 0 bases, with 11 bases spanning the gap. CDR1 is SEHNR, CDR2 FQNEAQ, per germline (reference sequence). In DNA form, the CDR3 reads TGTGCCAGCAGCCGTACAGGGTTCTCTGGAAACACCATATATTTT. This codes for CASSRTGFSGNTIYF. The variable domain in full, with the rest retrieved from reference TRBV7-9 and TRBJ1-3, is DTGVSQNPRHKITKRGQNVTFRCDPISEHNRLYWYRQTLGQGPEFLTYFQNEAQLEKSRLLSDRFSAERPKGSFSTLEIQRTEQGDSAMYLCASSRTGFSGNTIYFGEGSWLTVV.

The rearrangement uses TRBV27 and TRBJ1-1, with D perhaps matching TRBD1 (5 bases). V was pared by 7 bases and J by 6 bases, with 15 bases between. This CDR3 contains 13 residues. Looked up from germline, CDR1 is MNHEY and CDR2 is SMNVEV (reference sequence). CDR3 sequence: CASTKTGEPEAFF. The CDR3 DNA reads TGTGCCAGCACCAAAACGGGGGAGCCTGAAGCTTTCTTT.

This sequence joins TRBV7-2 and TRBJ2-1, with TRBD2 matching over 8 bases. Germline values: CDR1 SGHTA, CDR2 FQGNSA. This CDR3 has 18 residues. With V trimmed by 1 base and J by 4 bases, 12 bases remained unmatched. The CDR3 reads CASSLGFAGRGGYNEQFF. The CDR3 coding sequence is TGTGCCAGCAGCTTAGGATTTGCGGGACGGGGGGGGTACAATGAGCAGTTCTTC.

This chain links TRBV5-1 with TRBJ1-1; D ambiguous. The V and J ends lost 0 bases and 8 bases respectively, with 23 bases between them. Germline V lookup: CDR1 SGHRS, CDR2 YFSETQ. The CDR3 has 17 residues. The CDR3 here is CASSLALLKVTINEAFF. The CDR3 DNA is TGCGCCAGCAGCTTGGCGCTCTTGAAGGTGACAATCAACGAAGCTTTCTTT.

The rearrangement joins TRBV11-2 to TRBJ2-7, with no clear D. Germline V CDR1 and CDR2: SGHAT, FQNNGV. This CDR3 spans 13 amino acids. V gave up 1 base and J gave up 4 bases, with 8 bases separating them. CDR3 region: CASSLVSAYEQYF. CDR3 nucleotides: TGTGCCAGCAGCTTAGTGTCAGCGTACGAGCAGTACTTC.

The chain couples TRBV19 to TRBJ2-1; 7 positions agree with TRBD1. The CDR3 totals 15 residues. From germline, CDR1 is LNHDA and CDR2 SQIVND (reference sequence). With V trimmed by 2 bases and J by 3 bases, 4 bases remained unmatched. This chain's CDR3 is CASSILWTGYNEQFF. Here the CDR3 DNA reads TGTGCCAGTAGTATATTATGGACAGGCTACAATGAGCAGTTCTTC.

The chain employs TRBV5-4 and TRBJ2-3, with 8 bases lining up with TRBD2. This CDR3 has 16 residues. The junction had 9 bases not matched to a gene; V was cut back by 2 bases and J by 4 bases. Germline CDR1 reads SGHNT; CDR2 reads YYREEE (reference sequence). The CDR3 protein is CASSLGGAGGADTQYF. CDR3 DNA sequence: TGTGCCAGCAGCTTAGGTGGGGCGGGAGGCGCAGATACGCAGTATTTT.

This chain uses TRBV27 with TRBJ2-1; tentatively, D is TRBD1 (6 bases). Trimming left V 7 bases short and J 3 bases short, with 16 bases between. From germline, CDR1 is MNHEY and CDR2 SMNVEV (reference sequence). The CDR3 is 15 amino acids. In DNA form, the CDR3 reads TGTGCCAGCACCTCTAGGACAGACCGCTACAATGAGCAGTTCTTC. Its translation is CASTSRTDRYNEQFF.

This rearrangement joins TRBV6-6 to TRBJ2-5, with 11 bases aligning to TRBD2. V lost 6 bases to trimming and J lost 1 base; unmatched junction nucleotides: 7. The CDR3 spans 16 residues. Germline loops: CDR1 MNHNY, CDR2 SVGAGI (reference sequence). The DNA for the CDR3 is TGTGCCAGCAGGGGGGGGACTAGCGGTCCCCAAGAGACCCAGTACTTC. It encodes CASRGGTSGPQETQYF.

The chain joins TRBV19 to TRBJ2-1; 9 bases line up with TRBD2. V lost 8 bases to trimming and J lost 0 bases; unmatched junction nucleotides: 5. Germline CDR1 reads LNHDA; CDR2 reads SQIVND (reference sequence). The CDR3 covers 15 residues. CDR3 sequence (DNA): TGTGCCAGTTCTTTTAGCGGGAGCTCCTACAATGAGCAGTTCTTC. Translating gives CASSFSGSSYNEQFF. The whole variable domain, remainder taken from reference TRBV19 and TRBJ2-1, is DGGITQSPKYLFRKEGQNVTLSCEQNLNHDAMYWYRQDPGQGLRLIYYSQIVNDFQKGDIAEGYSVSREKKESFPLTVTSAQKNPTAFYLCASSFSGSSYNEQFFGPGTRLTVL.

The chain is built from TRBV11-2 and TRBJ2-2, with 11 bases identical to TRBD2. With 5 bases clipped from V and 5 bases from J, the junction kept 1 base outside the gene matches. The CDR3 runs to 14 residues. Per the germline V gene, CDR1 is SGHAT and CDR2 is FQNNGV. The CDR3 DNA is TGTGCCAGCAGCGGGACTAGCGGTACCGGGGAGCTGTTTTTT. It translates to CASSGTSGTGELFF.

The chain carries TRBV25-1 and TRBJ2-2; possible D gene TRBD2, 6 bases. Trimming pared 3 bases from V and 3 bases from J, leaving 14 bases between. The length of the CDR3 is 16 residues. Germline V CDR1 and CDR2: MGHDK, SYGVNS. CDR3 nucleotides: TGTGCCAGCAGTGACACGATAAAGCGGGACACCGGGGAGCTGTTTTTT. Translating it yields CASSDTIKRDTGELFF. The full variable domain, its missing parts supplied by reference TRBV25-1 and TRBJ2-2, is EADIYQTPRYLVIGTGKKITLECSQTMGHDKMYWYQQDPGMELHLIHYSYGVNSTEKGDLSSESTVSRIRTEHFPLTLESARPSHTSQYLCASSDTIKRDTGELFFGEGSRLTVL.

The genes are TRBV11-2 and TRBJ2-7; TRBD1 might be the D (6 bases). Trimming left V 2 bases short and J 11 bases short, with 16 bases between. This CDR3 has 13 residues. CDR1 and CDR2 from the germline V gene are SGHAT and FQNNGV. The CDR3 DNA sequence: TGTGCCAGCAGCTTACCTTTCGAAAACAGGGAGTACTTC. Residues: CASSLPFENREYF.

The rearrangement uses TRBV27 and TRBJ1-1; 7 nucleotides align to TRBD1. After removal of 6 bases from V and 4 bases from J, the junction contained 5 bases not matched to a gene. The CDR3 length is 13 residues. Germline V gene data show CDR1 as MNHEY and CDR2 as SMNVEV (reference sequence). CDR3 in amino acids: CASRNRGGTEAFF. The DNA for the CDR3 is TGTGCCAGCAGAAACAGGGGTGGCACTGAAGCTTTCTTT.